Shown below are 14 T cell receptor beta chains from a single sample sequenced in a study of cytomegalovirus exposure and HLA in healthy donors. Only in-frame clones appear in the TCRdb table, and some are missing; sequencing was by immunoSEQ multiplex PCR. The data contain 200,000 to 250,000 clones, over 80% of them seen just once; the ten biggest clones take up around 5.6%. The material sequenced was PBMCs. Receptors were obtained from a woman between 18 and 29 years old in good health and CMV-seronegative.

The J gene is TRBJ2-1, the V gene TRBV30; 8 bases are shared with TRBD2. The J segment lost 8 bases and the V segment lost 4 bases, leaving 13 bases of the junction unmatched. There are 15 residues in the CDR3. Germline V lookup: CDR1 GTSNPN, CDR2 SVGIG (reference sequence). The CDR3 DNA is TGTGCCTGGATAGGTTTAAGCGGGAGTTATGATGAGCAGTTCTTC. Protein: CAWIGLSGSYDEQFF.

This clone has just one count. The chain employs TRBV30 and TRBJ1-5; tentatively, D is TRBD1 (6 bases). The V and J ends lost 4 bases and 4 bases respectively, with 14 bases between them. Germline loops: CDR1 GTSNPN, CDR2 SVGIG (reference sequence). CDR3 length equals 14 residues. This CDR3 reads CAWNLGTFNQPQHF. The CDR3 bases are TGTGCCTGGAACCTCGGGACATTTAATCAGCCCCAGCATTTT.

The chain is built from TRBV5-1 and TRBJ1-1; 9 positions agree with TRBD1. J was trimmed by 5 bases and V by 4 bases; bases with no gene match: 6. This CDR3 comprises 14 residues. In germline, CDR1 is SGHRS, CDR2 YFSETQ. CDR3 residues: CASSPGTGRTEAFF. The CDR3 nucleotides are TGCGCCAGCAGCCCCGGGACAGGGAGGACTGAAGCTTTCTTT.

This chain joins TRBV6-1 and TRBJ1-3; no reliable D call. Germline CDR1 MNHNS, CDR2 SASEGT. The CDR3 totals 15 residues. The V end lost 2 bases, the J end lost 2 bases, and 10 bases lay between the germline ends. CDR3 sequence reads: CASSERTAAGNTIYF. CDR3 coding DNA: TGTGCCAGCAGTGAAAGAACGGCAGCTGGAAACACCATATATTTT.

The V call is TRBV6-1, the J call TRBJ2-1; 10 nucleotides agree with TRBD2. Germline V CDR1 and CDR2: MNHNS, SASEGT. This CDR3 is built from 15 residues. V gave up 7 bases and J gave up 6 bases; unmatched junction bases: 9. The CDR3 sequence: CASTTLAGVSNEQFF. The CDR3 region has the DNA TGTGCCAGCACCACTCTAGCGGGAGTGTCCAATGAGCAGTTCTTC.

The chain combines TRBV6-4 with TRBJ2-7; 9 positions agree with TRBD1. Per the germline V gene, CDR1 is MRHNA and CDR2 is SNTAGT. The CDR3 is made up of 15 amino acids. The V gene end was trimmed by 2 bases and the J gene end by 4 bases; junction bases not matched to a gene: 6. The CDR3 spells CASSDAGTGSYEQYF. In DNA form, the CDR3 reads TGTGCCAGCAGTGACGCCGGGACAGGGTCATACGAGCAGTACTTC.

The rearrangement links TRBV7-2 to TRBJ2-5, with unresolved D. The V gene lost 5 bases and the J gene lost 2 bases, with 15 bases spanning the gap. Germline CDR1 SGHTA, CDR2 FQGNSA. The CDR3 contains 15 residues. The CDR3 sequence: CASSPRAGEQETQYF. The CDR3 bases are TGTGCCAGCAGCCCCAGAGCTGGAGAACAAGAGACCCAGTACTTC.

This chain connects TRBV30 to TRBJ1-1; D call uncertain. In germline, CDR1 is GTSNPN, CDR2 SVGIG (reference sequence). The V gene lost 0 bases and the J gene lost 4 bases, with 9 bases spanning the gap. The CDR3 loop spans 13 amino acids. The CDR3 coding sequence is TGTGCCTGGAGTGTAGTGCCAGCCACTGAAGCTTTCTTT. It is translated as CAWSVVPATEAFF.

The chain is built from TRBV6-6 and TRBJ1-6; TRBD1 might be the D (6 bases). The germline V and J ends were trimmed by 0 bases and 7 bases, with 13 bases remaining between them. The CDR3 has 16 residues. Germline V gene sequence: CDR1 MNHNY, CDR2 SVGAGI (reference sequence). The CDR3 DNA follows: TGTGCCAGCAGTTACTCGGGGGTCAGGGGAAATTCACCCCTCCACTTT. It encodes CASSYSGVRGNSPLHF.

In DNA, the CDR3 is TGTGCCAGTATTTCGCTAGGGAGGGCTACCACAGATACGCAGTATTTT. It is translated as CASISLGRATTDTQYF. This sequence joins TRBV2 and TRBJ2-3; 7 bases align to TRBD2. Germline loops: CDR1 SNHLY, CDR2 FYNNEI. CDR3 length: 16 amino acids. The V and J ends lost 9 bases and 2 bases, in that order; junction bases with no gene match: 14.

The chain combines TRBV6-5 with TRBJ2-7; 9 nucleotides match TRBD2. From germline, CDR1 is MNHEY and CDR2 SVGAGI. This CDR3 has 14 residues. The junction had 10 bases not matched to a gene; V was cut back by 6 bases and J by 7 bases. CDR3 sequence (DNA): TGTGCCAGCAGCCAACAGCTAGCGGGGACGGAGCAGTACTTC. It codes for CASSQQLAGTEQYF.

J is TRBJ2-7 and V is TRBV5-1, with 15 bases identical to TRBD2. The trim removed 4 bases at V and 2 bases at J, leaving 4 bases unmatched. Germline assignment: CDR1 SGHRS and CDR2 YFSETQ. This CDR3 region has 16 residues. The CDR3 bases are TGCGCCAGCAGCAAGGGACTAGCGGGAGGAACCTACGAGCAGTACTTC. This codes for CASSKGLAGGTYEQYF.

This clone has more than one count but fewer than ten. The V call is TRBV2, the J call TRBJ2-2; a possible D gene is TRBD2 (5 bases). The CDR3 is 15 residues long. Germline lookup yields CDR1 SNHLY and CDR2 FYNNEI. Trimming left V 6 bases short and J 0 bases short, with 11 bases between. The CDR3: CASRTGRANTGELFF. The CDR3 bases are TGTGCCAGCAGAACGGGAAGAGCGAACACCGGGGAGCTGTTTTTT. Filled out from reference TRBV2 and TRBJ2-2, the complete variable domain reads EPEVTQTPSHQVTQMGQEVILRCVPISNHLYFYWYRQILGQKVEFLVSFYNNEISEKSEIFDDQFSVERPDGSNFTLKIRSTKLEDSAMYFCASRTGRANTGELFFGEGSRLTVL.

The V call is TRBV2, the J call TRBJ2-7; no firm D call. The CDR3 is 15 residues long. Germline V CDR1 and CDR2: SNHLY, FYNNEI. Between the trimmed V and J ends, which lost 2 bases and 3 bases, there was a span of 14 bases. The DNA of the CDR3 is TGTGCCAGCAGTGAAACAACGGTGATAGACTACGAGCAGTACTTC. Protein product: CASSETTVIDYEQYF.